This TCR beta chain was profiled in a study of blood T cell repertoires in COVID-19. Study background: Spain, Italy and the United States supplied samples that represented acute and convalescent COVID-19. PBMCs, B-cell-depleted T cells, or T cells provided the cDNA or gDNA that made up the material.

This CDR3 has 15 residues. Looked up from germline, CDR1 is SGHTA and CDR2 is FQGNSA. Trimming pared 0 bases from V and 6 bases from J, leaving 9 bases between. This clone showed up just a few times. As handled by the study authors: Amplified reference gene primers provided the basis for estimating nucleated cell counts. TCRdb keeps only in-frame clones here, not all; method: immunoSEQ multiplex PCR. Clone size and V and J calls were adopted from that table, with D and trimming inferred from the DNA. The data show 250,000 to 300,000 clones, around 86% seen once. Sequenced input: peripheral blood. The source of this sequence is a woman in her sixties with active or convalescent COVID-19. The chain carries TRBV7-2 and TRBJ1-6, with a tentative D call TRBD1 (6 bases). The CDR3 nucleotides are TGTGCCAGCAGCTTAGCTCAGGGGCCTAATTCACCCCTCCACTTT. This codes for CASSLAQGPNSPLHF.